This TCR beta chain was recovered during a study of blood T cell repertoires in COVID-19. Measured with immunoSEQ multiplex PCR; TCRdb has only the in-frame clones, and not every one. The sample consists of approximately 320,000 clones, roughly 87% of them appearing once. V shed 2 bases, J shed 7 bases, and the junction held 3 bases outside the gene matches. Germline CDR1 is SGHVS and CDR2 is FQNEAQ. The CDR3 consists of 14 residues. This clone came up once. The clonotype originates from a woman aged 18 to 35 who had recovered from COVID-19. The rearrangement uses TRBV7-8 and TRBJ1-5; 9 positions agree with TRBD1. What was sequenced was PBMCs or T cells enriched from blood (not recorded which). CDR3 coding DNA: TGTGCCAGCAGCTTAATGGGACAGGGACAGCCCCAGCATTTT. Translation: CASSLMGQGQPQHF.